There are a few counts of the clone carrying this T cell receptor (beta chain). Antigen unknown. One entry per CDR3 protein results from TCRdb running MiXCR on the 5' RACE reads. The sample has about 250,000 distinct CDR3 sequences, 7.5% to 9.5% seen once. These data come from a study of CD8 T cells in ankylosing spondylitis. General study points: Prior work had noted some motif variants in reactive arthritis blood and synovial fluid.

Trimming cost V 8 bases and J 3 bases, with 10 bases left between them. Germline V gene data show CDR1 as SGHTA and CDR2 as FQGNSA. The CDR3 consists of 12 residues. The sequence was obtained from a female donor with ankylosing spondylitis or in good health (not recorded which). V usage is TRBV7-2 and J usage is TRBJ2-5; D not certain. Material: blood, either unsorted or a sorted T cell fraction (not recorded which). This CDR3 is CASARIKETQYF. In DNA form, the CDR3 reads TGTGCCAGCGCCAGGATCAAAGAGACCCAGTACTTC.